The clone carrying this T cell receptor beta chain is identified as medium-sized from frequency. TRB amplification used approximately 0.25 ug of peripheral blood genomic DNA. This record belongs to a study of T cell clusters in autoimmune cytopenias. The CDR3 is 14 residues long. In germline, CDR1 is MNHEY, CDR2 SMNVEV (reference sequence). TRB rearrangements were amplified by touch-down multiplex PCR with mixed TRB-A/B primers. TCRdb reanalyzed the multiplex PCR reads and collapses them to one entry per CDR3 protein, without DNA. Its table records about 3,900 distinct CDR3 sequences. The sample was peripheral blood. The chain joins TRBV27 to TRBJ1-3; the D call from TCRdb, TRBD1, cannot be confirmed without DNA. The receptor was isolated from a human donor with an autoimmune cytopenia or autoimmune hepatitis (not recorded which). CDR3: CAVRSGGSGNTIYF.